The rows below give T cell receptor beta chains drawn from one sample of a study of OX40 agonist ivuxolimab in advanced cancers. Assay: immunoSEQ multiplex PCR; the TCRdb copy retains only in-frame clones and omits some. The sample shows roughly 32,000 clones, roughly four fifths of them seen only once. Sequencing used CD4+ or CD8+ T cells sorted from blood, obtained in a trial of the OX40 agonist ivuxolimab. Every receptor here comes from an adult with an advanced solid tumor such as melanoma, head and neck, liver or kidney cancer. The CDR3 runs from the conserved cysteine through the conserved F or W. Each record gives: J gene, D gene, clone size, V gene, CDR3 DNA, CDR3 protein. The D gene is left open where the match is weak. Clone size is given for some rows only: seen once, a few or many times, or a class if the clone is expanded.

>TRBJ1-5|-|-|TRBV30
TGTGCCTGGAGTAAGTTCAATAGCAATCAGCCCCAGCATTTT
CAWSKFNSNQPQHF
>TRBJ1-3|-|once|TRBV6-5
TGTGCCAGCAGTTATTCCCAGCTGACCTCTGGAAACACCATATATTTT
CASSYSQLTSGNTIYF
>TRBJ2-7|-|few|TRBV6-5
TGTGCCAGCAGTACCGGGACACGCGAGCAGTACTTC
CASSTGTREQYF
>TRBJ1-2|-|-|TRBV6-5
TGTGCCAGCAGTTACGGAGAGTATGGCTACACCTTC
CASSYGEYGYTF
>TRBJ2-6|-|-|TRBV27
TGTGCCAGCAGTCCGCCAGGGCGCTCTGGGGCCAACGTCCTGACTTTC
CASSPPGRSGANVLTF
>TRBJ2-7|-|-|TRBV4-3
TGCGCCAGCAGCCAAGATTACGGGACGTCGATCTACGAGCAGTACTTC
CASSQDYGTSIYEQYF
>TRBJ1-1|-|once|TRBV27
TGTGCCAGCAGTTTACGCAGGGAGGGCACTGAAGCTTTCTTT
CASSLRREGTEAFF
>TRBJ2-3|-|-|TRBV9
TGTGCCAGCAGCGATGCGAGCCGCACAGATACGCAGTATTTT
CASSDASRTDTQYF
>TRBJ2-3|-|once|TRBV25-1
TGTGCCAGCAGTGAATGGCTAGCGAGGGGCACAGATACGCAGTATTTT
CASSEWLARGTDTQYF
>TRBJ2-3|-|-|TRBV30
TGTGCCTGGAGCTACAGCACAGATACGCAGTATTTT
CAWSYSTDTQYF
>TRBJ2-2|TRBD2|-|TRBV5-6
TGTGCCAGCAGCACTTTAGCGGGCCGTCGGACCGGGGAGCTGTTTTTT
CASSTLAGRRTGELFF
>TRBJ1-4|TRBD1|-|TRBV2
TGTGCCAGCAGTATCACGACAGGGACGAATGAAAAACTGTTTTTT
CASSITTGTNEKLFF
>TRBJ2-7|-|-|TRBV18
TGTGCCAGCTCACCACGGGGTTACGAGCAGTACTTC
CASSPRGYEQYF
>TRBJ2-1|TRBD2|-|TRBV9
TGTGCCAGCAGCTCAGGCGCTAGCGGGAGGTACCCCCGGCGCAATGAGCAGTTCTTC
CASSSGASGRYPRRNEQFF
>TRBJ1-2|-|-|TRBV7-2
TGTGCCAGCAGCCCTCAGGGACGTGGCTACACCTTC
CASSPQGRGYTF
>TRBJ2-3|-|-|TRBV7-2
TGTGCCAGCAGCTTAGGAGGGTCGGGGCCGCAGTATTTT
CASSLGGSGPQYF
>TRBJ1-3|TRBD1|-|TRBV30
TGTGCCTGGGACAGGGAGTCTGGAAACACCATATATTTT
CAWDRESGNTIYF
>TRBJ2-7|TRBD2|-|TRBV5-1
TGCGCCAGCAGCTTCACTAGCGGGGGGTCCTACGAGCAGTACTTC
CASSFTSGGSYEQYF
>TRBJ1-3|-|-|TRBV5-1
TGCGCCAGCAGCTTGGATACGCCCGGAAACACCATATATTTT
CASSLDTPGNTIYF
>TRBJ2-3|-|-|TRBV5-1
TGCGCCAGCAGCTCGCCCCCCACAGATACGCAGTATTTT
CASSSPPTDTQYF
>TRBJ2-1|TRBD2|-|TRBV18
TGTGCCAGCTCACCACCCGGGACTAGCAACGGAAATGAGCAGTTCTTC
CASSPPGTSNGNEQFF
>TRBJ2-7|-|-|TRBV19
TGTGCCAGTAGTAAACAGACCAATTACGAGCAGTACTTC
CASSKQTNYEQYF
>TRBJ1-2|-|-|TRBV20-1
TGCAGTGCTAGAAATAGGGGGAGCTACACCTTC
CSARNRGSYTF
>TRBJ1-2|TRBD1|-|TRBV7-2
TGTGCCAGCAGCTTAAGTGGGTTCAGGGGGGGAATCTATGGCTACACCTTC
CASSLSGFRGGIYGYTF
>TRBJ2-1|TRBD1|-|TRBV14
TGTGCCAGCAGCCAAGAGAAAGGATACAGGGGAGACCAGTTCTTC
CASSQEKGYRGDQFF
>TRBJ2-7|TRBD1|-|TRBV5-1
TGCGCCAGCAGAGGACAGGGAGGTGGCGAGCAGTACTTC
CASRGQGGGEQYF
>TRBJ1-1|-|-|TRBV7-2
TGTGCCAGCAGCTTAGCCGGGAGACCCGGCAGTGAAGCTTTCTTT
CASSLAGRPGSEAFF
>TRBJ2-7|TRBD2|-|TRBV10-3
TGTGCCATCAGGGGACTAGCGGGAGTCGATGAGCAGTACTTC
CAIRGLAGVDEQYF
>TRBJ2-7|TRBD2|-|TRBV7-2
TGTGCCAGCAGCTTAAGGCCAGCGGGGGGGCCTTACGAGCAGTACTTC
CASSLRPAGGPYEQYF
>TRBJ1-4|TRBD1|-|TRBV7-9
TGTGCCAGCAGCCAGGGGGGATCGGAAAAACTGTTTTTT
CASSQGGSEKLFF
>TRBJ2-1|TRBD2|-|TRBV2
TGTGCCAGCAGTTTTACTAGCGGGGGGGCCCTGAATGAGCAGTTCTTC
CASSFTSGGALNEQFF
>TRBJ1-5|-|-|TRBV7-8
TGTGCCAGCAGCTCCCGGACTGTGAATCAGCCCCAGCATTTT
CASSSRTVNQPQHF
>TRBJ2-2|-|-|TRBV30
TGTGCCTGGAGTAACGGGCGCACCGGGGAGCTGTTTTTT
CAWSNGRTGELFF
>TRBJ1-1|-|-|TRBV18
TGTGCCAGCTCACCCCCTTCGATGAACACTGAAGCTTTCTTT
CASSPPSMNTEAFF
>TRBJ1-1|TRBD1|-|TRBV5-5
TGTGCCAGCAGCTGGGACAGGGTTCTGAACACTGAAGCTTTCTTT
CASSWDRVLNTEAFF
>TRBJ2-1|TRBD2|-|TRBV5-6
TGTGCCAGCAGCTTGGAAGCGGGGAGGTTCTACAATGAGCAGTTCTTC
CASSLEAGRFYNEQFF
>TRBJ2-5|-|-|TRBV30
TGTGCCTGGAGGGCAGGGTCAGAGACCCAGTACTTC
CAWRAGSETQYF
>TRBJ1-3|TRBD1|-|TRBV18
TGTGCCAGCTCACCCTCCGGACAGGGGGCTGGAAACACCATATATTTT
CASSPSGQGAGNTIYF
>TRBJ2-7|-|once|TRBV11-2
TGTGCCAGCAGCTTAGATAGGTACAGTTCTACCGAGCAGTACTTC
CASSLDRYSSTEQYF
>TRBJ2-7|TRBD1|-|TRBV7-2
TGTGCCAGCAGGGCCGGGACAGGGGCCTACGAGCAGTACTTC
CASRAGTGAYEQYF
>TRBJ1-4|-|few|TRBV7-9
TGTGCCAGCAGCTTGAAGGAGACTAATGAAAAACTGTTTTTT
CASSLKETNEKLFF